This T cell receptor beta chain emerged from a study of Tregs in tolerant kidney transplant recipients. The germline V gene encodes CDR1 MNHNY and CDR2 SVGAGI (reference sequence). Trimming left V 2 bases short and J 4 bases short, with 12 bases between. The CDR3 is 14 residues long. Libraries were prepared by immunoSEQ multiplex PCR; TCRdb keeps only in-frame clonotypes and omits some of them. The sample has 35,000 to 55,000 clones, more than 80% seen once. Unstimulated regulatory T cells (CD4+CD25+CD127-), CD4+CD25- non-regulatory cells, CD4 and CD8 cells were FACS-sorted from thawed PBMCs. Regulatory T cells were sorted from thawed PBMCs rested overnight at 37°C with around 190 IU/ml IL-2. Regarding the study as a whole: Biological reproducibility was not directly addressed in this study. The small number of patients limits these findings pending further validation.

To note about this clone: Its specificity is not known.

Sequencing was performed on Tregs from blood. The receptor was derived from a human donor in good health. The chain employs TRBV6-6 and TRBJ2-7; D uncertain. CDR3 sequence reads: CASSYTAGLYEQYF. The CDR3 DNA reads TGTGCCAGCAGTTACACTGCCGGATTGTACGAGCAGTACTTC.